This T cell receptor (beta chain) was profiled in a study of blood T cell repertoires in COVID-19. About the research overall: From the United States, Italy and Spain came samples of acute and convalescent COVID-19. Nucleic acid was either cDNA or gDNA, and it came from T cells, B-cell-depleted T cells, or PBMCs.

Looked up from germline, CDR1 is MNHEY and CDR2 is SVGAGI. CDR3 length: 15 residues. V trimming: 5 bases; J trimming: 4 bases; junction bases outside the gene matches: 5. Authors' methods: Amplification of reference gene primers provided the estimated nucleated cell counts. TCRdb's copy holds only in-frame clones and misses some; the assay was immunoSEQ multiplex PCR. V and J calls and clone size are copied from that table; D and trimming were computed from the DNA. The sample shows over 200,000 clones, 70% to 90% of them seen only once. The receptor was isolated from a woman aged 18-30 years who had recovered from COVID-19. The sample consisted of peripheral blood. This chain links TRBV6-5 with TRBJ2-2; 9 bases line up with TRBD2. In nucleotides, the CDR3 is TGTGCCAGCAGTCCCTTTAGCGGGAGCACCGGGGAGCTGTTTTTT. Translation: CASSPFSGSTGELFF.